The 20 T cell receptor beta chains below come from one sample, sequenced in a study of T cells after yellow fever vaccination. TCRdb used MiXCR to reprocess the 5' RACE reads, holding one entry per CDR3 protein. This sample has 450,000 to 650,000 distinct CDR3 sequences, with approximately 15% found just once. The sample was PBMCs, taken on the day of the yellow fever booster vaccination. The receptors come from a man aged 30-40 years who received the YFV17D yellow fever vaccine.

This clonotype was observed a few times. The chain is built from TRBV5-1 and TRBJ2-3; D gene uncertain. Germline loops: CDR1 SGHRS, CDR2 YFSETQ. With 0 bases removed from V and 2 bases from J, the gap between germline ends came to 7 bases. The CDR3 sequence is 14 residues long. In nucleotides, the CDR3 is TGCGCCAGCAGCTTGGTGGTGCCCACAGATACGCAGTATTTT. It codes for CASSLVVPTDTQYF.

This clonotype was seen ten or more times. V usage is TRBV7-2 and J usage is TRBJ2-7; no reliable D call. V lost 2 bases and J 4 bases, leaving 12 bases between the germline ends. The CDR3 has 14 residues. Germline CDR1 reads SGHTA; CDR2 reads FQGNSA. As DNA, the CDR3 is TGTGCCAGCAGCTTAAGGGATTCCCGTTACGAGCAGTACTTC. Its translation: CASSLRDSRYEQYF.

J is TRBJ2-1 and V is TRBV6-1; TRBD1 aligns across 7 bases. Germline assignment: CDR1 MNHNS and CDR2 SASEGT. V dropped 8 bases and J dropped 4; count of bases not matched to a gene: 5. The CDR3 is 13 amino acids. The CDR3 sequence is CASRDSAYNEQFF. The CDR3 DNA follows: TGTGCCAGCCGGGACAGCGCTTACAATGAGCAGTTCTTC.

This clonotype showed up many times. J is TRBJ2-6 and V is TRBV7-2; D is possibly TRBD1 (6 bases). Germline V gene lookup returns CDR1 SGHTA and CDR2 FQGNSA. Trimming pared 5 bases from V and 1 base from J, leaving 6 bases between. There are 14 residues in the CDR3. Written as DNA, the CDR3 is TGTGCCAGCAGCCAGGGGTCTGGGGCCAACGTCCTGACTTTC. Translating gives CASSQGSGANVLTF.

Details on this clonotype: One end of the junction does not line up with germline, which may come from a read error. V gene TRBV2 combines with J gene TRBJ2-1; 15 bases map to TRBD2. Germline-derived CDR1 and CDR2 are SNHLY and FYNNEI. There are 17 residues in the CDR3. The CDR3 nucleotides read TGTGCCATCAGTGGGGGACTAGCGGGAGGAGGAAACAATGAGCAGTTCTTC. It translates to CAISGGLAGGGNNEQFF.

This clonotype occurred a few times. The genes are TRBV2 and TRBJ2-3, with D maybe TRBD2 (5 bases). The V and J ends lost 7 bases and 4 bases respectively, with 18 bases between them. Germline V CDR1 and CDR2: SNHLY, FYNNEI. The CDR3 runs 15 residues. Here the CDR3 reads CASTPNVGVPDTQYF. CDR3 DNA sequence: TGTGCCAGCACCCCCAACGTGGGAGTGCCAGATACGCAGTATTTT.

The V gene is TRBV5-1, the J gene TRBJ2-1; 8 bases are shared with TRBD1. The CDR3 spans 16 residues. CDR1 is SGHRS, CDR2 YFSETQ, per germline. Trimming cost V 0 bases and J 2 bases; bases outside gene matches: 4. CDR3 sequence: CASSLAQGATYNEQFF. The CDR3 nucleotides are TGCGCCAGCAGCTTGGCTCAGGGGGCCACCTACAATGAGCAGTTCTTC.

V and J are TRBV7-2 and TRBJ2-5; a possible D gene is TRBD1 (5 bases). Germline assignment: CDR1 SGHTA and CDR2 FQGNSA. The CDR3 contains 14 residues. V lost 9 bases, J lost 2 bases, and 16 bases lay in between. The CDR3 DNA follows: TGTGCCAGAAGCGAGACGACAGCGCAAGAGACCCAGTACTTC. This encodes CARSETTAQETQYF.

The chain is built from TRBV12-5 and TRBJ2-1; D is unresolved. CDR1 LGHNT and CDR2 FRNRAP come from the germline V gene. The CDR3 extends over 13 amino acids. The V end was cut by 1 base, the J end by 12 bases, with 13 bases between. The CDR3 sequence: CASGLEAGVGQFF. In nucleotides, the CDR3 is TGTGCTAGTGGTTTGGAGGCAGGAGTTGGGCAGTTCTTC.

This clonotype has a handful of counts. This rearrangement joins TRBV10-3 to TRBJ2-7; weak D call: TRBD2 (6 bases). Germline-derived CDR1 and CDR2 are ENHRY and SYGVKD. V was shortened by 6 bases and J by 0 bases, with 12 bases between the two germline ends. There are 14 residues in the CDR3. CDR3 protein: CAISNRDFSYEQYF. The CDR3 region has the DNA TGTGCCATCAGCAACCGGGACTTCTCCTACGAGCAGTACTTC.

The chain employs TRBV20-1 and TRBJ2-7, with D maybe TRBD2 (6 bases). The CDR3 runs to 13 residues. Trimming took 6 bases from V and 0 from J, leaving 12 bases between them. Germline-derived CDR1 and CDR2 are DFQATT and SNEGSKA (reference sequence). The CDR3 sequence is CSARRRGSYEQYF. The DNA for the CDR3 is TGCAGTGCGAGACGGCGGGGCTCCTACGAGCAGTACTTC.

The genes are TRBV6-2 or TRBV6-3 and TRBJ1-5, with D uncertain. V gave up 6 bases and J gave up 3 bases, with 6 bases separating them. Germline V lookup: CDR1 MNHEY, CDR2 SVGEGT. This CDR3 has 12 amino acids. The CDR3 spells CASRDTNQPQHF. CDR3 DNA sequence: TGTGCCAGCAGAGACACCAATCAGCCCCAGCATTTT.

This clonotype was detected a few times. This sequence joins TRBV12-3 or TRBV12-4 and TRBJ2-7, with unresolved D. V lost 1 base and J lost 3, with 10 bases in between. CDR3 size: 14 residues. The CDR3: CASSLGPFDYEQYF. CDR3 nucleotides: TGTGCCAGCAGTTTAGGCCCGTTCGACTACGAGCAGTACTTC.

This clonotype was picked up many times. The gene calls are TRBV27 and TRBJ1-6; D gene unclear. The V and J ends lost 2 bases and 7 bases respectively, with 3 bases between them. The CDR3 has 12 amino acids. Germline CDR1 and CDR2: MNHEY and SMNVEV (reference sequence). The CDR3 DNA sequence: TGTGCCAGCAGTTTAATAAATTCACCCCTCCACTTT. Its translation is CASSLINSPLHF.

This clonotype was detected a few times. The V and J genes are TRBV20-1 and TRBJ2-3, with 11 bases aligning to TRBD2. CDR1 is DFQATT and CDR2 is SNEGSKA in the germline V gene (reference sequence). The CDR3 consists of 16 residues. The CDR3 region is CSAEASGRPFTDTQYF. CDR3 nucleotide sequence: TGCAGCGCAGAAGCTAGCGGGAGGCCTTTCACAGATACGCAGTATTTT.

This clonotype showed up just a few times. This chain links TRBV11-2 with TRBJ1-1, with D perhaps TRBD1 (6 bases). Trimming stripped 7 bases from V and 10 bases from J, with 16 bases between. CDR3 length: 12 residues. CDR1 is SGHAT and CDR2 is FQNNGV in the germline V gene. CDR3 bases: TGTGCCAGCACCGTACTAGGGGGGGCAGCTTTCTTT. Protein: CASTVLGGAAFF.

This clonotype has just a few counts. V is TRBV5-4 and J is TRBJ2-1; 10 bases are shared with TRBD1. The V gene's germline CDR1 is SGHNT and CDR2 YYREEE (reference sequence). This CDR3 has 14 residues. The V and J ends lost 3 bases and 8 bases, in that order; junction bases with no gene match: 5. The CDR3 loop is CASSSRDRGYEQFF. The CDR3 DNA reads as TGTGCCAGCAGCTCCCGGGACAGGGGATATGAGCAGTTCTTC.

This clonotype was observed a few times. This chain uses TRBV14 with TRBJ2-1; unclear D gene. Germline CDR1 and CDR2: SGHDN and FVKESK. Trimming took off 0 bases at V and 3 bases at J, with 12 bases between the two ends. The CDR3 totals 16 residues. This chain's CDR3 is CASSQDKGRLYNEQFF. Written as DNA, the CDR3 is TGTGCCAGCAGCCAAGATAAGGGCAGACTCTACAATGAGCAGTTCTTC.

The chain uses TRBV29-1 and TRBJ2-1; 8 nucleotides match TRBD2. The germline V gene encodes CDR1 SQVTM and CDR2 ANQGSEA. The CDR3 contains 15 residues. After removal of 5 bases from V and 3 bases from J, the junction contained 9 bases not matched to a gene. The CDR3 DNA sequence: TGCAGCGTTTTGGGTGAACTAGCGGACTACAATGAGCAGTTCTTC. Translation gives CSVLGELADYNEQFF.

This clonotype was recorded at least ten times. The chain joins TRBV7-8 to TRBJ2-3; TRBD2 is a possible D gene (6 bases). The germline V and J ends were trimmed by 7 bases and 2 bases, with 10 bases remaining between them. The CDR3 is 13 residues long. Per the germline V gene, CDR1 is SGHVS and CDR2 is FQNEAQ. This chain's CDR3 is CASNRGLTDTQYF. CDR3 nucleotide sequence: TGTGCCAGCAACCGGGGACTCACAGATACGCAGTATTTT.